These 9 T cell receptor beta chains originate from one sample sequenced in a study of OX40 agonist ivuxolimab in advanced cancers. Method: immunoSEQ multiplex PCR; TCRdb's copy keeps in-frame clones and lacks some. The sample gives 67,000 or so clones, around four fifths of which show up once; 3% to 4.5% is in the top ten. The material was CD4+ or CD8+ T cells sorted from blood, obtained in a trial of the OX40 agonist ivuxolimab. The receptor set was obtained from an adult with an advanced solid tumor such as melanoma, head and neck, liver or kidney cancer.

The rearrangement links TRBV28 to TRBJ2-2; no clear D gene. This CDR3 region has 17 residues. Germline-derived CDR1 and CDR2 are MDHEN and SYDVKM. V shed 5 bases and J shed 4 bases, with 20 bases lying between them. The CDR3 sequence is CASSLPPSLVFTGELFF. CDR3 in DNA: TGTGCCAGCAGTCTCCCCCCTTCGTTGGTGTTCACCGGGGAGCTGTTTTTT.

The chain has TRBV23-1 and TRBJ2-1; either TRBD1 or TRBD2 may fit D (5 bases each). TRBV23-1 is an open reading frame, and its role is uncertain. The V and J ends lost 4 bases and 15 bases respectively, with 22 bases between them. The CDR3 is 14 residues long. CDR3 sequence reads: CASSPPGPSGPPFF. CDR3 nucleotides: TGCGCCAGCAGTCCCCCAGGACCCTCGGGGCCGCCGTTCTTC.

This CDR3 reads CASSEIDRSQPQHF. The CDR3 DNA reads TGCGCCAGCAGTGAGATAGATAGGAGTCAGCCCCAGCATTTT. The J gene is TRBJ1-5, the V gene TRBV10-2; D remains ambiguous. Trimming removed 2 bases at V and 6 bases at J, with 11 bases between. The germline V gene encodes CDR1 WSHSY and CDR2 SAAADI. The CDR3 is made up of 14 amino acids.

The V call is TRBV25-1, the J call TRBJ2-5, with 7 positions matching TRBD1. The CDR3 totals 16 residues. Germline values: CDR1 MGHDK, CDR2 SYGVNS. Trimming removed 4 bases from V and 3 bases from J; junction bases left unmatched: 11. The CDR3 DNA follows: TGTGCCAGCAGTGGACAGGGACAGCGCGCGGAAGAGACCCAGTACTTC. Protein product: CASSGQGQRAEETQYF.

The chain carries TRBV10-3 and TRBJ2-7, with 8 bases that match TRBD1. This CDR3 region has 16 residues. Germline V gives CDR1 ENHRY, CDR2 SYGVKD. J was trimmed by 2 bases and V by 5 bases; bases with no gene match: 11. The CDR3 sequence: CAISTDRGRMTYEQYF. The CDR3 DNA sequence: TGTGCCATCAGTACCGACAGGGGCCGTATGACCTACGAGCAGTACTTC.

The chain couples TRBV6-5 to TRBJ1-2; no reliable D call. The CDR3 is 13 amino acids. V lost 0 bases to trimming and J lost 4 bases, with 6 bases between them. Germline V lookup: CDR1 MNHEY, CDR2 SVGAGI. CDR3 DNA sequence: TGTGCCAGCAGTTACTCGGGCATCTATGGCTACACCTTC. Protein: CASSYSGIYGYTF.

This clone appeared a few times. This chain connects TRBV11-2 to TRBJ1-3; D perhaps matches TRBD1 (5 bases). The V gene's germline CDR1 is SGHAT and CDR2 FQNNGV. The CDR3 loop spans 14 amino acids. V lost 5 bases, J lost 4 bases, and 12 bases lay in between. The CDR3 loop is CASSKDISGNTIYF. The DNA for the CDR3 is TGTGCCAGCAGCAAGGACATCTCCGGAAACACCATATATTTT. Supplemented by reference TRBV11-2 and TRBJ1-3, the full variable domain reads EAGVAQSPRYKIIEKRQSVAFWCNPISGHATLYWYQQILGQGPKLLIQFQNNGVVDDSQLPKDRFSAERLKGVDSTLKIQPAKLEDSAVYLCASSKDISGNTIYFGEGSWLTVV.

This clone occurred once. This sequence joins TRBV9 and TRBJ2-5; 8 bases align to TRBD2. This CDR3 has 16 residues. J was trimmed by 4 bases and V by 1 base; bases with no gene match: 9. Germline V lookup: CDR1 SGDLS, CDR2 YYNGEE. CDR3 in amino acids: CASSVLSGGPGETQYF. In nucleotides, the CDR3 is TGTGCCAGCAGCGTATTATCGGGAGGGCCGGGAGAGACCCAGTACTTC.

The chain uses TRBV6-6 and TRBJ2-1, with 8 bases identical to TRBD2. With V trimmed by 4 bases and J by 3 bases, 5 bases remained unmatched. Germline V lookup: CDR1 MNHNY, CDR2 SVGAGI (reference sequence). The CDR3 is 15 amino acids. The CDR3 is CASSSGTSIYNEQFF. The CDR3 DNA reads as TGTGCCAGCAGTTCCGGGACTAGTATCTACAATGAGCAGTTCTTC.